This T cell receptor (beta chain) was profiled in a study of T cell repertoires in cytomegalovirus infection. In the study overall: Carrying CMV and the relevant HLA type showed in public TCR beta signatures.

MiXCR was run by TCRdb on the reads, yielding one entry per CDR3 protein. In the table there are approximately 220,000 distinct CDR3 sequences, roughly two fifths of which are singletons. V was clipped by 4 bases and J by 2 bases, with 12 bases between them. This CDR3 is built from 15 residues. Per the germline V gene, CDR1 is MGHDK and CDR2 is SYGVNS. Notes on this clonotype: The antigen is undetermined.

The rearrangement joins TRBV25-1 to TRBJ2-1; TRBD2 is a possible D gene (7 bases). The sample was CD8+ T cells from cultured PBMCs, taken from culture after CMV antigen stimulation. This TCR derives from a human donor in good health (CMV status not recorded). Some clones in this sample may be carry-over from other donors' samples. CDR3 DNA: TGTGCCAGCAGTGGGGGGGGCAGGGCCTACAATGAGCAGTTCTTC. Residues: CASSGGGRAYNEQFF.